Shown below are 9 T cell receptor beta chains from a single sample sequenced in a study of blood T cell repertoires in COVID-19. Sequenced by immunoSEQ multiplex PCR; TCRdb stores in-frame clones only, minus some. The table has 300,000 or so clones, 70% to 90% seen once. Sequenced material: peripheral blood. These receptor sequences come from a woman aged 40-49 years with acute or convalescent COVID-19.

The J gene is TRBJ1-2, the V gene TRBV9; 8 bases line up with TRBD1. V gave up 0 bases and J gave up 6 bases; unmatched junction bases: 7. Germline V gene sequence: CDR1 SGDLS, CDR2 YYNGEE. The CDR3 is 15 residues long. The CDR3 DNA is TGTGCCAGCAGCGTAGCCCTAGGACAGGGACATGGCTACACCTTC. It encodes CASSVALGQGHGYTF.

The CDR3 spells CASRLDQAGRTEEQYV. CDR3 in DNA: TGTGCAAGTCGCTTAGATCAAGCGGGCCGCACTGAGGAGCAGTACGTC. The rearrangement links TRBV12-2 to TRBJ2-7; whether TRBD2, the table's D call, matches the DNA was not checked. TRBV12-2 has pseudogene status. The CDR3 loop spans 16 amino acids.

The CDR3 nucleotides read TGTGCCAGCTGGGGCTCCGAAAAACTGTTTTTT. Protein product: CASWGSEKLFF. The chain joins TRBV2 to TRBJ1-4; weak D call: TRBD1 (5 bases). V dropped 8 bases and J dropped 8 bases, with 9 bases sitting between them. Germline CDR1 reads SNHLY; CDR2 reads FYNNEI. This CDR3 contains 11 residues. The variable domain in full, completed from reference TRBV2 and TRBJ1-4, reads EPEVTQTPSHQVTQMGQEVILRCVPISNHLYFYWYRQILGQKVEFLVSFYNNEISEKSEIFDDQFSVERPDGSNFTLKIRSTKLEDSAMYFCASWGSEKLFFGSGTQLSVL.

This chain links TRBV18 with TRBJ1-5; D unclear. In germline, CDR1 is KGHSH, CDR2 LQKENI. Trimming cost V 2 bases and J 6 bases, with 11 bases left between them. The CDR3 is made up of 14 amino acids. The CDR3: CASSPGRVGQPQHF. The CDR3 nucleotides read TGTGCCAGCTCACCAGGGAGGGTAGGTCAGCCCCAGCATTTT.

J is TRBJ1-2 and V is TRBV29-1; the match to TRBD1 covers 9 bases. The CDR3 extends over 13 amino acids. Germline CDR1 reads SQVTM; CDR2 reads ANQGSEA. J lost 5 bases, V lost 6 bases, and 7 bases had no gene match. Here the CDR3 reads CSVVSQGAYGYTF. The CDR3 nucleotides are TGCAGCGTCGTATCACAGGGGGCGTATGGCTACACCTTC.

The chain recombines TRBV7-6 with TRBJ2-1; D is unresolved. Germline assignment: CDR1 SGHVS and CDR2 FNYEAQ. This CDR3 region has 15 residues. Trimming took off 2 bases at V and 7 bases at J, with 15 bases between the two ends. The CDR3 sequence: CASSLSSLLHNEQFF. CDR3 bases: TGTGCCAGCAGCTTAAGTAGTCTCCTTCATAATGAGCAGTTCTTC.

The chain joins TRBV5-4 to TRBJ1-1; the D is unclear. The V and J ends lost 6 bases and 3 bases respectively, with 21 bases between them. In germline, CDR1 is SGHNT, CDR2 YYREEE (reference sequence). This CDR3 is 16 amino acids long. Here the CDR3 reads CASTPQAGVGDTEAFF. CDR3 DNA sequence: TGTGCCAGCACCCCCCAGGCGGGAGTGGGAGACACTGAAGCTTTCTTT.

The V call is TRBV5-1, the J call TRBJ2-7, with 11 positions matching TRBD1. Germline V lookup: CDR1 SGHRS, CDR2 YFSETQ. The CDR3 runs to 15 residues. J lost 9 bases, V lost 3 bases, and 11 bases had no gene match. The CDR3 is CASSSKDRGRGVQYV. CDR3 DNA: TGCGCCAGCAGCTCGAAGGACAGGGGGCGGGGAGTGCAGTACGTC.

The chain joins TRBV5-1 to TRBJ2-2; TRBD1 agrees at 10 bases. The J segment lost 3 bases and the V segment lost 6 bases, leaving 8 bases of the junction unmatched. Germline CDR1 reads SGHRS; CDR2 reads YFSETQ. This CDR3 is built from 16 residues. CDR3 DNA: TGCGCCAGCATCCCTGGCGGGACAGGGGACACCGGGGAGCTGTTTTTT. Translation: CASIPGGTGDTGELFF.